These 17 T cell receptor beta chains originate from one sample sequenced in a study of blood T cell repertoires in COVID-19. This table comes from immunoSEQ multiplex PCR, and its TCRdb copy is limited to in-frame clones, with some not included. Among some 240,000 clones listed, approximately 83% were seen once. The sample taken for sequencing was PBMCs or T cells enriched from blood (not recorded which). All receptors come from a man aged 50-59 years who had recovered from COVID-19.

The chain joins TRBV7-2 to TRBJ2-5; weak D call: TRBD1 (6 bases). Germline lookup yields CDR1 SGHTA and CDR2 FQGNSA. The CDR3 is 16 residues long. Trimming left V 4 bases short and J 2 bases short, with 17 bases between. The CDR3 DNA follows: TGTGCCAGCAGCTACAGTCCCGGGACACTACAAGAGACCCAGTACTTC. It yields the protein CASSYSPGTLQETQYF.

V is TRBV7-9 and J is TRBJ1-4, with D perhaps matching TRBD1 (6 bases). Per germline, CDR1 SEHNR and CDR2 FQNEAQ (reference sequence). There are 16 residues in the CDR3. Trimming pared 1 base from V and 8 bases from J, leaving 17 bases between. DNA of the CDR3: TGTGCCAGCAGCTTAGATGGTTCGGGACAACGGGAAAAACTGTTTTTT. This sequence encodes CASSLDGSGQREKLFF.

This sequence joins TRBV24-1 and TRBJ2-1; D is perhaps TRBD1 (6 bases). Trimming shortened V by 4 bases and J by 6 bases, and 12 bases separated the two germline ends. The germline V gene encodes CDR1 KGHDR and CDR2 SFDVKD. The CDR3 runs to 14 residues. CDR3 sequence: CATSDFTGSNEQFF. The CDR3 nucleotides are TGTGCCACCAGTGACTTTACAGGGAGCAATGAGCAGTTCTTC.

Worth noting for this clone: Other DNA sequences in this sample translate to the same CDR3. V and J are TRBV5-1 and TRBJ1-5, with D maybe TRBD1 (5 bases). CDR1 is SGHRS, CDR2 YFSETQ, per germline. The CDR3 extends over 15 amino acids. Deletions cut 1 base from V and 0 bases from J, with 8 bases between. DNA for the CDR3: TGCGCCAGCAGCTTGAGGGGCGATAGCAATCAGCCCCAGCATTTT. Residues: CASSLRGDSNQPQHF.

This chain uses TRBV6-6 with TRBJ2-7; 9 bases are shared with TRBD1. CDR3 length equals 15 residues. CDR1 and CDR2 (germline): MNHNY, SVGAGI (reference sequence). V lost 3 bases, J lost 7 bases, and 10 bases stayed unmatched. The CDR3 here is CASSYHSRDRVEQYF. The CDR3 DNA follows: TGTGCCAGCAGTTATCACTCCCGGGACAGGGTGGAGCAGTACTTC.

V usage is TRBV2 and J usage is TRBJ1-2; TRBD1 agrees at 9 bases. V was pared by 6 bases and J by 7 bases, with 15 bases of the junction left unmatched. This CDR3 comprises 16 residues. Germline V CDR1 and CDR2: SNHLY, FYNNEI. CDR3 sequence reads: CASRFRRTGVQFGYTF. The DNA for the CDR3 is TGTGCCAGCAGATTCCGTCGGACAGGGGTTCAATTTGGCTACACCTTC. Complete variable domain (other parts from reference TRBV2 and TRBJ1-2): EPEVTQTPSHQVTQMGQEVILRCVPISNHLYFYWYRQILGQKVEFLVSFYNNEISEKSEIFDDQFSVERPDGSNFTLKIRSTKLEDSAMYFCASRFRRTGVQFGYTFGSGTRLTVV.

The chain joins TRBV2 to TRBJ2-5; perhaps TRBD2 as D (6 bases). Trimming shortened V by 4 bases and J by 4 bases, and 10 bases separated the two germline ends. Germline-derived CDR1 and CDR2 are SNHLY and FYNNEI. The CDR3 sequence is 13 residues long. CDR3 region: CASSVGDLETQYF. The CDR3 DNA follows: TGTGCCAGCAGTGTGGGGGACTTAGAGACCCAGTACTTC.

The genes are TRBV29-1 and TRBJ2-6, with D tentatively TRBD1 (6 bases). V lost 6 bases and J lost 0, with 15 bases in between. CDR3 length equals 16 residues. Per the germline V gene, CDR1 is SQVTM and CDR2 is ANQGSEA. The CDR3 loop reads CSVSRTDFSGANVLTF. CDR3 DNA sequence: TGCAGCGTCTCTAGGACAGATTTCTCTGGGGCCAACGTCCTGACTTTC.

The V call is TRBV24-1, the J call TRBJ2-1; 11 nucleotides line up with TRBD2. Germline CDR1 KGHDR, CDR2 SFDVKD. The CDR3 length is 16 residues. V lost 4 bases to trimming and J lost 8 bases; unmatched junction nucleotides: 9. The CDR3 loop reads CATSDRTSGSRDEQFF. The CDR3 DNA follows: TGTGCCACCAGTGACCGAACTAGCGGGAGTAGGGATGAGCAGTTCTTC.

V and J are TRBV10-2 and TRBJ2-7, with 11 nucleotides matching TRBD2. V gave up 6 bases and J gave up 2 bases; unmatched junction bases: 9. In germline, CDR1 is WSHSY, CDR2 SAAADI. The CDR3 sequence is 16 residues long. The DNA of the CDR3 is TGCGCCAGCAGCTCGACGGGACTAGCGGTAACCTACGAGCAGTACTTC. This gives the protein CASSSTGLAVTYEQYF.

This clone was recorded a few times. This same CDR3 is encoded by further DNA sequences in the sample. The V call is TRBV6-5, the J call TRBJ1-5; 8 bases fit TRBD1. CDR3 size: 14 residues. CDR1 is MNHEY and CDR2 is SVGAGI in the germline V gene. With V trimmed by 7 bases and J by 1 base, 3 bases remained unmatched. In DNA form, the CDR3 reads TGTGCCAGCAAGACAGGGGCGAGCAATCAGCCCCAGCATTTT. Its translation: CASKTGASNQPQHF.

The CDR3 nucleotides read TGTGCCTGGACCAGGACAGGGATAAATGAAAAACTGTTTTTT. It is translated as CAWTRTGINEKLFF. This sequence joins TRBV30 and TRBJ1-4; 8 nucleotides agree with TRBD1. The V segment lost 4 bases and the J segment 5 bases; nucleotides outside the gene matches: 6. The V gene's germline CDR1 is GTSNPN and CDR2 SVGIG (reference sequence). The CDR3 is 14 residues long.

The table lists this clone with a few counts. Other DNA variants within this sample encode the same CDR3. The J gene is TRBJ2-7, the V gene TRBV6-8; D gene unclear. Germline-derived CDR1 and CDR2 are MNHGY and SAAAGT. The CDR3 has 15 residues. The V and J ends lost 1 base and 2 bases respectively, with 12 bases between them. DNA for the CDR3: TGTGCCAGCAGTTACTTCAACTGGGCCCCCTACGAGCAGTACTTC. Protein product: CASSYFNWAPYEQYF.

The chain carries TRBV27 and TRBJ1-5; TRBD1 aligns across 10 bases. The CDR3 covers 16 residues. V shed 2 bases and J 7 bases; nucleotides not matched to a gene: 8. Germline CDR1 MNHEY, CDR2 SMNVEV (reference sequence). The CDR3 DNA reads TGTGCCAGCAGTTTACGTCTCGGGACAGGGGAGCAGCCCCAGCATTTT. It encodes CASSLRLGTGEQPQHF.

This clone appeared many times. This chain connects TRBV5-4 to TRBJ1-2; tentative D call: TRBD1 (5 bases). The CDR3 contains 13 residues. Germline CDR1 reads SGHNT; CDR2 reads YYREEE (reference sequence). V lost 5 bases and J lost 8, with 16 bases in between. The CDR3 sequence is CASRPELGRGYTF. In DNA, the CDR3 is TGTGCCAGCAGGCCGGAGCTGGGGCGGGGCTACACCTTC.

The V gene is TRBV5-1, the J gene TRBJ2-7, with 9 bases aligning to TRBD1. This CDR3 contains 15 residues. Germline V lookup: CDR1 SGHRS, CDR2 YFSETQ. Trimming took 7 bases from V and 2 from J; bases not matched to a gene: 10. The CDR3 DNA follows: TGCGCCAGCCGCCCTTCCTGGGACAGGGCCTACGAGCAGTACTTC. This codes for CASRPSWDRAYEQYF.

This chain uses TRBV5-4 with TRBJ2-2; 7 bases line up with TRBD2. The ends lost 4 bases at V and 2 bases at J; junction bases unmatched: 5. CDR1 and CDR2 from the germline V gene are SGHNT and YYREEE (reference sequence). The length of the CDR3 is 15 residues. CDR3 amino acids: CASSTPSGNTGELFF. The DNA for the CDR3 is TGTGCCAGCAGCACTCCTAGCGGAAACACCGGGGAGCTGTTTTTT. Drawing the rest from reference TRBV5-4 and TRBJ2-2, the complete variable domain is ETGVTQSPTHLIKTRGQQVTLRCSSQSGHNTVSWYQQALGQGPQFIFQYYREEENGRGNFPPRFSGLQFPNYSSELNVNALELDDSALYLCASSTPSGNTGELFFGEGSRLTVL.